This is a list of T cell receptor beta chains from one sample in a study of cytomegalovirus exposure and HLA in healthy donors. Using immunoSEQ multiplex PCR, the repertoire was profiled, and TCRdb retains in-frame clones only, with some absent. The sample holds 350,000 or so clones, about nine tenths seen once. Input material: PBMCs. The source of these receptors is a woman aged 18-35 years in good health and CMV-seronegative. Each CDR3 is given without its conserved first and last residue. The order of the fields is J gene, V gene, CDR3 protein.

>TRBJ2-7|TRBV6-5
ASSYALAGAFEQY
>TRBJ1-1|TRBV28
ASTLEGAPGTEAF
>TRBJ2-2|TRBV2
ASDREVTGELF
>TRBJ1-1|TRBV2
ASSVWGLSTEAF
>TRBJ2-5|TRBV4-2
ASSQESTSARTQY
>TRBJ2-7|TRBV5-1
ASSLNGQGHEQY
>TRBJ2-7|TRBV28
ASSWTGSFYEQY
>TRBJ2-5|TRBV5-1
ASSLGLAGQETQY
>TRBJ2-1|TRBV7-7
ASSLGMAGSSYNEQF
>TRBJ1-2|TRBV7-2
ASSTLTATNYGYT
>TRBJ1-2|TRBV28
ASSDALTDYGYT
>TRBJ2-2|TRBV28
ASSRYRGPGELF
>TRBJ2-1|TRBV27
ASSLTSSSQSKADNEQF
>TRBJ2-3|TRBV4-1
ASSQLPTSSDTQY
>TRBJ2-3|TRBV7-9
ASNTWGRSSTDTQY
>TRBJ1-1|TRBV30
AWSRGGGAETEAF
>TRBJ1-1|TRBV19
ASSLGGLNTEAF
>TRBJ2-3|TRBV6-8
ASSYPTASPDTQY
>TRBJ2-1|TRBV6-1
ASRTGGSYNEQF
>TRBJ1-2|TRBV29-1
SVEGQDNFHGYT
>TRBJ2-7|TRBV13
ASSSGGDPPGEQY
>TRBJ1-1|TRBV7-2
ASSLGQGVTEAF
>TRBJ2-2|TRBV18
ASSPLRAGELF
>TRBJ2-7|TRBV15
ATSRVLSGIHEQY
>TRBJ2-7|TRBV7-2
ASSPTAIAGHEQY
>TRBJ2-1|TRBV5-1
ASSKRTSGRAEGEQF
>TRBJ2-7|TRBV5-1
ASSGSGRAPFEQY
>TRBJ1-1|TRBV4-2
ASSHPGDTEAF
>TRBJ1-5|TRBV18
ASSLEGAGTQPQH
>TRBJ2-7|TRBV27
ASSSMTGQSY
>TRBJ2-7|TRBV6-6
ASSSWRTSYEQY
>TRBJ2-7|TRBV5-5
ASSLVDRPGD
>TRBJ1-5|TRBV9
ASSLHGEAGQPQH
>TRBJ2-7|TRBV7-9
ASGGDSYEQY
>TRBJ2-4|TRBV5-1
ASSSSGIENIQY
>TRBJ2-7|TRBV5-4
ASSPRGFSYEQY
>TRBJ2-1|TRBV27
ASSPSRETGGGNEQF
>TRBJ1-3|TRBV2
ASSSRTGDFSGNTIY
>TRBJ2-7|TRBV9
ASSVGLAGGAVPYEQY
>TRBJ2-7|TRBV4-1
ASSQGNAGGYEQY
>TRBJ2-3|TRBV4-1
ASSRALAGRSGTDTQY